Listed below are T cell receptor beta chains from one sample, sequenced in a study of T-cell memory formation after mild COVID-19. TCRdb independently ran MiXCR on the 5' RACE reads; one entry per CDR3 protein. Seen here are about 440,000 distinct CDR3 sequences, around 18% observed once, and the top ten hold more than 8%. Sequenced input: PBMCs or a T cell subset sorted from them (not recorded which). These receptors originate from an adult woman who had mild COVID-19 (a few samples of this study predate the infection). Cell type and time point are not known. Each CDR3 is given with its conserved first and last residue. Fields, in order: D gene, J gene, clone size, CDR3 length, V gene, CDR3 protein, CDR3 DNA. D genes are given only for firm matches. Not all rows give a size; the values are once, few, many and, for expanded clones, a class.

.,TRBJ2-3,.,14,TRBV10-3,CAISESTRGGEQYF,TGTGCCATCAGTGAGTCGACGAGGGGGGGAGAGCAGTATTTT
.,TRBJ2-2,few,12,TRBV25-1,CASGRNTGELFF,TGTGCCAGCGGACGTAACACCGGGGAGCTGTTTTTT
TRBD1,TRBJ1-1,.,13,TRBV7-9,CANRRAGGTEAFF,TGTGCCAACCGGAGGGCAGGGGGGACTGAAGCTTTCTTT
.,TRBJ2-5,few,15,TRBV15,CATSSPTDSQETQYF,TGTGCCACCAGCAGCCCGACAGATTCCCAAGAGACCCAGTACTTC
.,TRBJ2-5,few,15,TRBV25-1,CASSDSGTGKETQYF,TGTGCCAGCAGTGACTCCGGGACGGGAAAAGAGACCCAGTACTTC
TRBD2,TRBJ2-5,.,16,TRBV19,CASSIRREGRRETQYF,TGTGCCAGTAGTATAAGGCGGGAGGGCCGTCGGGAGACCCAGTACTTC
TRBD2,TRBJ2-5,few,16,TRBV6-5,CASSYLAGGPRETQYF,TGTGCCAGCAGTTACTTAGCGGGAGGGCCGAGGGAGACCCAGTACTTC
TRBD1,TRBJ1-2,.,15,TRBV3-1,CASSQDRDREGGYTF,TGTGCCAGCAGCCAAGACCGGGACAGGGAAGGCGGCTACACCTTC
.,TRBJ1-2,many,13,TRBV25-1,CASSSSRFYGYTF,TGTGCCAGCAGTTCGAGCAGGTTCTATGGCTACACCTTC
.,TRBJ1-1,.,14,TRBV6-1,CASREEGPGTEAFF,TGTGCCAGCAGGGAGGAGGGGCCAGGTACTGAAGCTTTCTTT
TRBD1,TRBJ1-2,once,13,TRBV24-1,CATRGQERGGYTF,TGTGCCACCCGAGGACAGGAGAGAGGTGGCTACACCTTC
.,TRBJ1-1,few,15,TRBV11-2,CASSLEVTLGTEAFF,TGTGCCAGCAGCTTAGAGGTGACCCTCGGCACTGAAGCTTTCTTT
TRBD1,TRBJ2-3,.,16,TRBV7-9,CASSLTGVAPADTQYF,TGTGCCAGCAGCTTAACAGGGGTAGCCCCCGCAGATACGCAGTATTTT
TRBD2,TRBJ2-1,many,16,TRBV7-3,CASSPGRGGSYNEQFF,TGTGCCAGCAGTCCCGGGCGGGGGGGATCCTACAATGAGCAGTTCTTC
TRBD2,TRBJ2-5,few,15,TRBV3-1,CASSQGTSGKETQYF,TGTGCCAGCAGCCAAGGGACTAGCGGGAAAGAGACCCAGTACTTC
TRBD2,TRBJ2-5,few,17,TRBV20-1,CSAPRLAGALTGETQYF,TGCAGTGCTCCTAGACTAGCGGGGGCCCTAACGGGGGAGACCCAGTACTTC
.,TRBJ1-6,.,15,TRBV18,CASSPYDSSNSPLHF,TGTGCCAGCTCACCCTATGACAGTTCTAATTCACCCCTCCACTTT
.,TRBJ2-1,.,16,TRBV5-1,CASIPDGGVVYNEQFF,TGCGCCAGCATTCCCGACGGGGGAGTGGTTTACAATGAGCAGTTCTTC
.,TRBJ2-7,.,14,TRBV3-1,CASSQDGSTYEQYF,TGTGCCAGCAGCCAAGACGGGAGCACCTACGAGCAGTACTTC
.,TRBJ1-4,.,13,TRBV7-3,CASSLTANEKLFF,TGTGCCAGCAGCTTGACAGCAAATGAAAAACTGTTTTTT
.,TRBJ1-5,.,13,TRBV20-1,CSARGDNNQPQHF,TGCAGTGCTAGAGGCGATAATAATCAGCCCCAGCATTTT
.,TRBJ2-3,few,15,TRBV5-4,CASSLRQWLTDTQYF,TGTGCCAGCAGCTTGCGACAATGGCTCACAGATACGCAGTATTTT
.,TRBJ2-2,many,12,TRBV29-1,CSADVYTGELFF,TGCAGCGCGGACGTTTACACCGGGGAGCTGTTTTTT
.,TRBJ1-1,.,18,TRBV5-1,CASSLGAWLRGENTEAFF,TGCGCCAGCAGCTTGGGTGCTTGGCTACGGGGGGAGAACACTGAAGCTTTCTTT
TRBD1,TRBJ1-5,.,16,TRBV7-9,CASSLGVTGSNQPQHF,TGTGCCAGCAGCTTAGGGGTGACAGGGTCAAATCAGCCCCAGCATTTT
TRBD1,TRBJ1-2,.,15,TRBV6-2/TRBV6-3,CASSTGTGEVNGYTF,TGTGCCAGCAGCACCGGGACAGGGGAGGTGAATGGCTACACCTTC
.,TRBJ2-2,.,15,TRBV11-2,CASSFGTVNTGELFF,TGTGCCAGCAGCTTCGGGACCGTGAACACCGGGGAGCTGTTTTTT
TRBD2,TRBJ2-3,.,15,TRBV30,CAWSVERGVTDTQYF,TGTGCCTGGAGTGTAGAGCGGGGGGTCACAGATACGCAGTATTTT
TRBD2,TRBJ2-3,few,13,TRBV4-1,CASSHTSEDTQYF,TGCGCCAGCAGCCATACTAGCGAGGATACGCAGTATTTT
TRBD2,TRBJ2-2,.,16,TRBV12-3/TRBV12-4,CASSTLSGTNTGELFF,TGTGCCAGCAGTACCCTTAGCGGGACCAACACCGGGGAGCTGTTTTTT
TRBD2,TRBJ2-3,.,18,TRBV6-2/TRBV6-3,CASSYSLAGALSTDTQYF,TGTGCCAGCAGTTATAGCCTAGCGGGGGCCTTGAGCACAGATACGCAGTATTTT
TRBD2,TRBJ2-3,few,14,TRBV27,CASRRAGSTDTQYF,TGTGCCAGCAGGAGAGCGGGGAGCACAGATACGCAGTATTTT
TRBD2,TRBJ2-5,.,15,TRBV7-7,CASSLGTSGVETQYF,TGTGCCAGCAGTCTTGGGACTAGCGGGGTAGAGACCCAGTACTTC
TRBD1,TRBJ2-1,few,14,TRBV7-6,CASRPGTGAHEQFF,TGTGCCAGCCGCCCCGGGACAGGGGCCCATGAGCAGTTCTTC
.,TRBJ2-3,.,15,TRBV5-1,CASSRLTTSTDTQYF,TGCGCCAGCAGCCGACTGACAACTAGCACAGATACGCAGTATTTT
TRBD2,TRBJ2-2,.,16,TRBV5-1,CASSLAGTRSTGELFF,TGCGCCAGCAGCTTGGCCGGGACTAGAAGCACCGGGGAGCTGTTTTTT
TRBD2,TRBJ2-7,.,14,TRBV20-1,CSASFASGDYEQYF,TGCAGTGCTAGTTTCGCTAGCGGAGACTACGAGCAGTACTTC
.,TRBJ2-5,.,13,TRBV4-2,CASSYVGQETQYF,TGTGCCAGCAGCTACGTCGGGCAAGAGACCCAGTACTTC
TRBD2,TRBJ2-5,few,14,TRBV10-3,CAISDAGVWETQYF,TGTGCCATCAGTGACGCGGGGGTTTGGGAGACCCAGTACTTC
.,TRBJ1-1,.,16,TRBV25-1,CASSDLAWGEGTEAFF,TGTGCCAGCAGTGATTTAGCCTGGGGAGAGGGGACTGAAGCTTTCTTT
TRBD2,TRBJ2-1,few,18,TRBV5-6,CASSWTLTSGGSSVEQFF,TGTGCCAGCAGCTGGACGCTGACTAGCGGGGGGTCCTCTGTAGAGCAGTTCTTC
TRBD2,TRBJ2-1,.,18,TRBV4-3,CASRPGDGGGLSYNEQFF,TGCGCCAGCAGGCCCGGGGATGGCGGGGGACTTTCCTACAATGAGCAGTTCTTC
.,TRBJ2-2,few,13,TRBV6-1,CASSSRFTGELFF,TGTGCCAGCAGTAGCAGGTTCACCGGGGAGCTGTTTTTT
.,TRBJ2-3,.,11,TRBV7-9,CASSATHTQYF,TGTGCCAGCAGCGCCACCCATACGCAGTATTTT
TRBD2,TRBJ2-7,few,17,TRBV24-1,CATSDLRLAGALYEQYF,TGTGCCACCAGTGATCTACGACTAGCGGGAGCCCTCTACGAGCAGTACTTC
.,TRBJ2-6,.,15,TRBV12-3/TRBV12-4,CASSLTANGANVLTF,TGTGCCAGCAGTTTAACGGCTAATGGGGCCAACGTCCTGACTTTC
TRBD2,TRBJ2-1,few,16,TRBV10-3,CAIREFSGTQNHEQFF,TGTGCCATCAGAGAATTCAGCGGGACTCAAAACCATGAGCAGTTCTTC
.,TRBJ1-2,few,13,TRBV15,CATSRDLTDGYTF,TGTGCCACCAGCAGAGATCTGACGGATGGCTACACCTTC
TRBD1,TRBJ1-1,.,14,TRBV9,CASSVGTGGTEAFF,TGTGCCAGCAGCGTAGGGACAGGGGGCACTGAAGCTTTCTTT
TRBD2,TRBJ2-7,.,16,TRBV4-2,CASSQVGLESSYEQYF,TGTGCCAGCAGCCAAGTAGGACTAGAGAGCTCCTACGAGCAGTACTTC
.,TRBJ2-7,.,15,TRBV5-6,CASSPPGQPSYEQYF,TGTGCCAGCAGCCCCCCCGGACAGCCGTCCTACGAGCAGTACTTC
.,TRBJ1-2,.,14,TRBV24-1,CATSEKTGFYGYTF,TGTGCCACCAGTGAAAAGACAGGCTTCTATGGCTACACCTTC
.,TRBJ2-7,few,13,TRBV30,CAWIRNYSYEQYF,TGTGCCTGGATACGGAATTACTCCTACGAGCAGTACTTC